The 11 T cell receptor beta chains presented below share a single source sample, sequenced in a study of CD8+ T cells in alopecia areata. Sample treatment: oral pan-JAK inhibitor, 5-10 mg twice daily. As the sequencing template, cDNA was produced by extracting RNA and reverse transcribing it. Some clones are missing from TCRdb's copy, which holds only in-frame ones; the method was immunoSEQ multiplex PCR. The repertoire holds 200,000 or so clones, with more than 30% as singletons. Source: CD4+ T cells sorted from blood, taken at roughly week 30, from a patient treated with tofacitinib. These receptors all stem from a human donor with alopecia areata.

This clone has just a few counts. The chain has TRBV5-1 and TRBJ2-7, with D perhaps matching TRBD1 (6 bases). The CDR3 consists of 15 residues. The V gene's germline CDR1 is SGHRS and CDR2 YFSETQ. V was trimmed by 2 bases and J by 4 bases, leaving 16 bases between them. This CDR3 is CASSFVQPGDYEQYF. For the CDR3, the DNA is TGCGCCAGCAGCTTTGTTCAGCCAGGGGATTACGAGCAGTACTTC. Full variable domain (outside the CDR3, taken from reference TRBV5-1 and TRBJ2-7): KAGVTQTPRYLIKTRGQQVTLSCSPISGHRSVSWYQQTPGQGLQFLFEYFSETQRNKGNFPGRFSGRQFSNSRSEMNVSTLELGDSALYLCASSFVQPGDYEQYFGPGTRLTVT.

This chain uses TRBV7-9 with TRBJ2-1; D gene uncertain. V gave up 4 bases and J gave up 7 bases, with 8 bases separating them. The CDR3 is 12 residues long. Germline loops: CDR1 SEHNR, CDR2 FQNEAQ (reference sequence). The CDR3 region has the DNA TGTGCCAGCAGCTCGAGGAATAATGAGCAGTTCTTC. It codes for CASSSRNNEQFF.

This clone was recorded a few times. The chain combines TRBV4-1 with TRBJ1-2; D ambiguous. The CDR3 is 14 residues long. Germline lookup yields CDR1 MGHRA and CDR2 YSYEKL. The germline V and J ends were trimmed by 1 base and 2 bases, with 8 bases remaining between them. The chain's CDR3 is CASSQVMGNYGYTF. As DNA, the CDR3 is TGCGCCAGCAGCCAAGTCATGGGAAACTATGGCTACACCTTC.

This chain uses TRBV2 with TRBJ2-1; the D call may be TRBD1 or TRBD2 (6 bases each). The CDR3 length is 15 residues. Germline V gene data show CDR1 as SNHLY and CDR2 as FYNNEI. Between the trimmed V and J ends, which lost 7 bases and 0 bases, there was a span of 13 bases. In nucleotides, the CDR3 is TGTGCCAGCAAGGGGGGCGTTAGCTCCTACAATGAGCAGTTCTTC. Translating it yields CASKGGVSSYNEQFF.

The chain joins TRBV7-3 to TRBJ1-2; 9 bases are shared with TRBD1. After removal of 4 bases from V and 6 bases from J, the junction contained 12 bases not matched to a gene. Germline lookup yields CDR1 SGHTA and CDR2 FQGTGA. CDR3 length: 16 amino acids. This chain's CDR3 is CASSSQQGARVDGYTF. As DNA, the CDR3 is TGTGCCAGCAGCTCGCAACAGGGGGCGCGTGTTGATGGCTACACCTTC.

The chain joins TRBV16 to TRBJ1-2; 7 bases align to TRBD1. V shed 4 bases and J 7 bases; nucleotides not matched to a gene: 3. The CDR3 consists of 12 residues. Looked up from germline, CDR1 is KGHSY and CDR2 is FQNENV. DNA for the CDR3: TGTGCCAGCAGCCCAGGGGGTTTTGGCTACACCTTC. Its protein is CASSPGGFGYTF. The full variable domain, its missing parts supplied by reference TRBV16 and TRBJ1-2, is GEEVAQTPKHLVRGEGQKAKLYCAPIKGHSYVFWYQQVLKNEFKFLISFQNENVFDETGMPKERFSAKCLPNSPCSLEIQATKLEDSAVYFCASSPGGFGYTFGSGTRLTVV.

This chain links TRBV5-1 with TRBJ2-3, with D hard to call. Trimming removed 1 base at V and 2 bases at J, with 14 bases between. This CDR3 region has 16 residues. CDR1 SGHRS and CDR2 YFSETQ come from the germline V gene. CDR3 residues: CASSLRSASLTDTQYF. DNA of the CDR3: TGCGCCAGCAGCTTGCGGTCCGCCAGTCTCACAGATACGCAGTATTTT. The complete variable domain, with remaining parts taken from reference TRBV5-1 and TRBJ2-3, reads KAGVTQTPRYLIKTRGQQVTLSCSPISGHRSVSWYQQTPGQGLQFLFEYFSETQRNKGNFPGRFSGRQFSNSRSEMNVSTLELGDSALYLCASSLRSASLTDTQYFGPGTRLTVL.

V is TRBV5-1 and J is TRBJ2-3; TRBD2 agrees at 8 bases. This CDR3 has 16 residues. CDR1 is SGHRS and CDR2 is YFSETQ in the germline V gene. Losses at the gene ends were 3 bases for V and 5 bases for J; bases not matched to a gene: 11. CDR3 in DNA: TGCGCCAGCAGCTACTTCGGGAGGGCCGTTGAAGATACGCAGTATTTT. Amino acid sequence: CASSYFGRAVEDTQYF.

This chain connects TRBV30 to TRBJ1-2; D is perhaps TRBD1 (5 bases). This CDR3 is built from 14 residues. The germline V gene has CDR1 GTSNPN and CDR2 SVGIG (reference sequence). The V and J ends lost 1 base and 4 bases respectively, with 13 bases between them. Here the CDR3 reads CAWSERGGGYGYTF. In DNA, the CDR3 is TGTGCCTGGAGTGAGAGGGGTGGAGGCTATGGCTACACCTTC.

J is TRBJ2-2 and V is TRBV14; D not resolved. This CDR3 contains 13 residues. Looked up from germline, CDR1 is SGHDN and CDR2 is FVKESK. V was pared by 4 bases and J by 6 bases, with 9 bases between. CDR3 DNA sequence: TGTGCCAGCAGCCGAGTCTGGGCCGGGGAGCTGTTTTTT. It codes for CASSRVWAGELFF. Combining the CDR3 with reference TRBV14 and TRBJ2-2 gives the whole variable domain EAGVTQFPSHSVIEKGQTVTLRCDPISGHDNLYWYRRVMGKEIKFLLHFVKESKQDESGMPNNRFLAERTGGTYSTLKVQPAELEDSGVYFCASSRVWAGELFFGEGSRLTVL.

This rearrangement joins TRBV5-1 to TRBJ2-7; TRBD2 agrees at 8 bases. The CDR3 is 15 amino acids. V gave up 4 bases and J gave up 0 bases; unmatched junction bases: 6. Germline lookup yields CDR1 SGHRS and CDR2 YFSETQ. The CDR3 spells CASSIPGTSSYEQYF. CDR3 bases: TGCGCCAGCAGCATCCCCGGGACTAGCTCCTACGAGCAGTACTTC.